Following are 24 T cell receptor beta chains from one sample sequenced in a study of identical twins. TCRdb analysed the 5' RACE reads with MiXCR anew, one entry per CDR3 protein. The repertoire holds about 570,000 distinct CDR3 sequences, with 9.6% as singletons. The data were also submitted as part of a second study, on yellow fever vaccine responses in identical twins.

The specimen was PBMCs. The source is a woman aged 18-30 years in good health.

The V and J genes are TRBV10-1 and TRBJ2-3; D remains ambiguous. Germline V gene sequence: CDR1 WNHNN, CDR2 SYGVQD (reference sequence). CDR3 length: 15 residues. Trimming shortened V by 0 bases and J by 4 bases, and 11 bases separated the two germline ends. In DNA form, the CDR3 reads TGCGCCAGCAGTGAGTCCCCAAGAGGAGCAGATACGCAGTATTTT. It translates to CASSESPRGADTQYF.

The V call is TRBV30, the J call TRBJ2-2; TRBD2 aligns across 7 bases. V trimming: 8 bases; J trimming: 1 base; junction bases outside the gene matches: 7. The CDR3 has 14 amino acids. Germline V CDR1 and CDR2: GTSNPN, SVGIG (reference sequence). The CDR3 sequence is CAQRGLMNTGELFF. CDR3 nucleotides: TGTGCCCAGCGGGGCCTTATGAACACCGGGGAGCTGTTTTTT.

This clonotype was counted ten times or more. This chain connects TRBV6-5 to TRBJ2-1; weak D call: TRBD1 (6 bases). CDR1 is MNHEY, CDR2 SVGAGI, per germline. The V gene lost 0 bases and the J gene lost 4 bases, with 13 bases spanning the gap. This CDR3 region has 16 residues. The CDR3 loop reads CASSYSTGQRYNEQFF. The CDR3 nucleotides are TGTGCCAGCAGTTACTCGACAGGCCAGAGGTACAATGAGCAGTTCTTC.

The rearrangement links TRBV5-1 to TRBJ2-7; D uncertain. Germline-derived CDR1 and CDR2 are SGHRS and YFSETQ. The germline V and J ends were trimmed by 0 bases and 3 bases, with 13 bases remaining between them. The CDR3 covers 15 residues. The CDR3 coding sequence is TGCGCCAGCAGCTTGGCCCCGGGTGTAAGCTACGAGCAGTACTTC. Amino acid sequence: CASSLAPGVSYEQYF.

This clonotype came up many times. V is TRBV5-1 and J is TRBJ1-1; D not resolved. Germline V gives CDR1 SGHRS, CDR2 YFSETQ. V shed 3 bases and J shed 4 bases, with 13 bases lying between them. The CDR3 spans 14 residues. CDR3 bases: TGCGCCAGCAGCTCACTGCCCCGGGGCACTGAAGCTTTCTTT. It encodes CASSSLPRGTEAFF.

This clonotype was recorded at least ten times. The V call is TRBV5-1, the J call TRBJ2-7; D uncertain. The germline V and J ends were trimmed by 4 bases and 0 bases, with 17 bases remaining between them. The CDR3 runs to 16 residues. Germline-derived CDR1 and CDR2 are SGHRS and YFSETQ. In DNA, the CDR3 is TGCGCCAGCAGCCCTACCGAGGTCTTGAGCTCCTACGAGCAGTACTTC. Encoded protein: CASSPTEVLSSYEQYF.

This clonotype occurred a few times. The rearrangement links TRBV15 to TRBJ2-3, with D possibly matching TRBD2 (5 bases). The germline V and J ends were trimmed by 3 bases and 0 bases, with 10 bases remaining between them. The germline V gene encodes CDR1 LNHNV and CDR2 YYDKDF (reference sequence). The CDR3 has 15 amino acids. The chain's CDR3 is CATSSNRESTDTQYF. CDR3 coding DNA: TGTGCCACCAGCAGCAACCGGGAAAGCACAGATACGCAGTATTTT. Supplemented by reference TRBV15 and TRBJ2-3, the full variable domain reads DAMVIQNPRYQVTQFGKPVTLSCSQTLNHNVMYWYQQKSSQAPKLLFHYYDKDFNNEADTPDNFQSRRPNTSFCFLDIRSPGLGDTAMYLCATSSNRESTDTQYFGPGTRLTVL.

The chain links TRBV29-1 to TRBJ2-3; unclear D gene. CDR1 and CDR2 from the germline V gene are SQVTM and ANQGSEA. The CDR3 extends over 11 amino acids. Trimming removed 7 bases from V and 4 bases from J, with 9 bases in between. The CDR3 nucleotides read TGCAGCGAAGAGATTGCAGATACGCAGTATTTT. Protein sequence: CSEEIADTQYF.

This clonotype was counted a few times. This sequence joins TRBV7-9 and TRBJ2-1; D may be TRBD2 (5 bases). The germline V gene encodes CDR1 SEHNR and CDR2 FQNEAQ (reference sequence). V was cut by 5 bases and J by 8 bases, with 19 bases left in between. CDR3 length equals 15 residues. The CDR3, as DNA: TGTGCCAGCAGCCGAAGGGAGAGCTCTAGGGATGAGCAGTTCTTC. It yields the protein CASSRRESSRDEQFF.

This clonotype was observed many times. The gene calls are TRBV20-1 and TRBJ2-2; a possible D gene is TRBD1 (5 bases). Trimming removed 3 bases at V and 2 bases at J, with 10 bases between. The CDR3 is made up of 14 amino acids. Germline values: CDR1 DFQATT, CDR2 SNEGSKA (reference sequence). Here the CDR3 DNA reads TGCAGTGCTAGTGACAGCGCCAACACCGGGGAGCTGTTTTTT. Its protein product is CSASDSANTGELFF.

The rearrangement links TRBV19 to TRBJ2-7; 7 positions match TRBD2. The CDR3 is 15 residues long. Germline V gives CDR1 LNHDA, CDR2 SQIVND (reference sequence). V trimming: 0 bases; J trimming: 1 base; junction bases outside the gene matches: 3. The CDR3 DNA follows: TGTGCCAGTAGTATAGACGGGGGAGGGTCCTACGAGCAGTACTTC. It yields the protein CASSIDGGGSYEQYF.

This clonotype occurred many times. The chain links TRBV2 to TRBJ2-1; tentative D call: TRBD2 (5 bases). Looked up from germline, CDR1 is SNHLY and CDR2 is FYNNEI. The CDR3 has 14 residues. V dropped 8 bases and J dropped 3 bases, with 14 bases sitting between them. The CDR3 region is CASFAAGSYNEQFF. Written as DNA, the CDR3 is TGTGCCAGCTTCGCGGCGGGCAGCTACAATGAGCAGTTCTTC.

V is TRBV20-1 and J is TRBJ2-5; a possible D gene is TRBD1 (5 bases). Trimming took off 3 bases at V and 9 bases at J, with 17 bases between the two ends. Germline values: CDR1 DFQATT, CDR2 SNEGSKA (reference sequence). This CDR3 comprises 13 residues. The CDR3 is CSARDGQLRAQYF. Here the CDR3 DNA reads TGCAGTGCTAGGGACGGACAACTACGGGCCCAGTACTTC.

The chain employs TRBV11-1 and TRBJ2-1, with D hard to call. Trimming took off 5 bases at V and 0 bases at J, with 20 bases between the two ends. The V gene's germline CDR1 is SGHAT and CDR2 FQDESV (reference sequence). The CDR3 spans 18 residues. The CDR3 protein is CASSPKVWQTNSYNEQFF. The CDR3 DNA reads as TGTGCCAGCAGCCCTAAAGTGTGGCAGACGAACTCCTACAATGAGCAGTTCTTC.

This chain uses TRBV7-9 with TRBJ1-6; D call uncertain. The CDR3 totals 13 residues. The V end lost 4 bases, the J end lost 4 bases, and 5 bases lay between the germline ends. Germline V lookup: CDR1 SEHNR, CDR2 FQNEAQ (reference sequence). The CDR3 sequence is CASSSGYNSPLHF. The DNA of the CDR3 is TGTGCCAGCAGCTCGGGATATAATTCACCCCTCCACTTT.

This clonotype has ten or more counts. The chain employs TRBV12-3 or TRBV12-4 and TRBJ2-1; weak D call: TRBD2 (5 bases). The CDR3 is 12 residues long. V gave up 6 bases and J gave up 4 bases, with 7 bases separating them. The CDR3 spells CASSGLYNEQFF. The CDR3 DNA is TGTGCCAGCAGCGGACTGTACAATGAGCAGTTCTTC.

The V call is TRBV7-9, the J call TRBJ1-1; D unresolved. The germline V gene encodes CDR1 SEHNR and CDR2 FQNEAQ (reference sequence). The CDR3 length is 12 residues. V was cut by 1 base and J by 11 bases, with 11 bases left in between. CDR3 in DNA: TGTGCCAGCAGCTTAGAGGTTTCGTTGGCTTTCTTT. Translating gives CASSLEVSLAFF.

This clonotype has ten or more counts. This CDR3 reads CASSRPYPGGVTEAFF. CDR3 DNA: TGTGCCAGCAGTCGTCCTTACCCAGGGGGTGTCACTGAAGCTTTCTTT. The J gene is TRBJ1-1, the V gene TRBV12-3 or TRBV12-4, with 7 bases fitting TRBD1. The CDR3 spans 16 residues. With V trimmed by 5 bases and J by 4 bases, 13 bases remained unmatched.

The chain joins TRBV11-2 to TRBJ2-7, with 10 bases fitting TRBD1. The CDR3 is 17 amino acids. Looked up from germline, CDR1 is SGHAT and CDR2 is FQNNGV. Trimming at V came to 1 base and at J to 3 bases, leaving 9 bases not matched to a gene. DNA of the CDR3: TGTGCCAGCAGCTTAGGGTGGCCCCGGGACAGGGGCTACGAGCAGTACTTC. The encoded protein is CASSLGWPRDRGYEQYF.

This clonotype was seen at least ten times. The V call is TRBV4-3, the J call TRBJ2-7; D ambiguous. Trimming pared 0 bases from V and 3 bases from J, leaving 9 bases between. This CDR3 spans 14 amino acids. Germline CDR1 and CDR2: LGHNA and YSLEER. DNA of the CDR3: TGCGCCAGCAGCCAAGATACTGACGTCTACGAGCAGTACTTC. Translation: CASSQDTDVYEQYF.

The rearrangement joins TRBV6-1 to TRBJ1-1; D is possibly TRBD1 (5 bases). Trimming took 7 bases from V and 5 from J, leaving 20 bases between them. CDR3 length: 15 amino acids. CDR1 MNHNS and CDR2 SASEGT come from the germline V gene. In nucleotides, the CDR3 is TGTGCCAGCACCCCAGACTTAAGGGGAGGAACTGAAGCTTTCTTT. Its translation is CASTPDLRGGTEAFF.

The chain employs TRBV12-5 and TRBJ2-2, with a weak D call TRBD1 (6 bases). The ends were cut back, 1 base at V and 2 bases at J, with 8 bases in the middle. The CDR3 covers 15 residues. Germline CDR1 is LGHNT and CDR2 is FRNRAP. Here the CDR3 reads CASGLEDRNTGELFF. As DNA, the CDR3 is TGTGCTAGTGGTTTGGAGGACAGAAACACCGGGGAGCTGTTTTTT.

This clonotype appeared many times. The rearrangement joins TRBV7-9 to TRBJ2-7; D perhaps matches TRBD2 (6 bases). Germline assignment: CDR1 SEHNR and CDR2 FQNEAQ (reference sequence). The CDR3 covers 17 residues. V shed 5 bases and J shed 2 bases, with 22 bases lying between them. The CDR3, as DNA: TGTGCCAGCAGCCCGGGACTCACGGACCGTCGCACCTACGAGCAGTACTTC. Residues: CASSPGLTDRRTYEQYF.

The chain recombines TRBV7-9 with TRBJ2-1; D gene uncertain. Germline CDR1 SEHNR, CDR2 FQNEAQ (reference sequence). Trimming pared 3 bases from V and 6 bases from J, leaving 6 bases between. The CDR3 loop spans 12 amino acids. DNA of the CDR3: TGTGCCAGCAGCTTGAGTATCAATGAGCAGTTCTTC. Its protein is CASSLSINEQFF.